A selection of T cell receptor beta chains follows, all from one sample in a study of cytomegalovirus exposure and HLA in healthy donors. Generated by immunoSEQ multiplex PCR, the TCRdb table keeps only in-frame clones and is missing some. The sample includes approximately 110,000 clones, just over 75% of them seen just once. Sequenced sample: PBMCs. These receptors were obtained from a man aged 40-49 years in good health and CMV-seropositive. Each CDR3 is given with its conserved first and last residue. Fields, in order: clone size, J gene, V gene, D gene, CDR3 DNA, CDR3 protein. The D gene is left open where the match is weak. Rows give clone size only sometimes, using once, few, many, or a class for an expanded clone.

few,TRBJ2-7,TRBV7-2,TRBD2,TGTGCCAGCAGCTTCGGAGCGGGGACTTTGGAGCAGTACTTC,CASSFGAGTLEQYF
.,TRBJ1-2,TRBV19,TRBD1,TGTGCCAGCACGACCGGGACAGGGGATGGCTACACCTTC,CASTTGTGDGYTF
.,TRBJ1-6,TRBV9,TRBD1,TGTGCCAGCAGCGTAAGGGACAGGGCAGGGTCACCCCTCCACTTT,CASSVRDRAGSPLHF
.,TRBJ2-7,TRBV7-2,TRBD1,TGTGCCAGCAGCCGAGGCTCGGGACAGGGCTCCTACGAGCAGTACTTC,CASSRGSGQGSYEQYF
.,TRBJ1-1,TRBV27,TRBD1,TGTGCCAGCAGTCGAGGACAGGCGGACACTGAAGCTTTCTTT,CASSRGQADTEAFF
.,TRBJ2-5,TRBV5-1,.,TGCGCCAGCAGCTTGGTGGGGGGAGGCCCTGGTGGAGAGACCCAGTACTTC,CASSLVGGGPGGETQYF
many,TRBJ1-2,TRBV6-1,TRBD1,TGTGCCAGCAGTGAAGGGGGACAGGGGGCCAGGGGCTACACCTTC,CASSEGGQGARGYTF
once,TRBJ1-1,TRBV5-5,TRBD1,TGTGCCAGCAGCTTGGGGACAGGCAGTGAAGCTTTCTTT,CASSLGTGSEAFF
.,TRBJ2-7,TRBV5-4,.,TGTGCCAGCAGCTTGGAGGGCAGGGGATTTAGTTACGAGCAGTACTTC,CASSLEGRGFSYEQYF
.,TRBJ2-2,TRBV11-3,TRBD1,TGTGCCAGCAGAACCCGGGACAGGGGAAAGACCGGGGAGCTGTTTTTT,CASRTRDRGKTGELFF
once,TRBJ2-7,TRBV6-4,.,TGTGCCAGCCTCCCGGGAATCTTTGCCTACGAGCAGTACTTC,CASLPGIFAYEQYF
.,TRBJ2-3,TRBV2,.,TGTGCCAGCACCTCCCAGGGGAAGGGCACAGATACGCAGTATTTT,CASTSQGKGTDTQYF
.,TRBJ2-7,TRBV7-8,TRBD1,TGTGCCAGCAGCCGACGGTTCTCCGGGACAGGGACGTACGAGCAGTACTTC,CASSRRFSGTGTYEQYF
.,TRBJ2-5,TRBV7-2,.,TGTGCCAGCAGCTTGCAAGCAGGGGATCGGGAGACCCAGTACTTC,CASSLQAGDRETQYF
.,TRBJ2-1,TRBV10-3,TRBD1,TGTGCCATCAGGACAGGGAGCAATGAGCAGTTCTTC,CAIRTGSNEQFF
.,TRBJ2-7,TRBV28,.,TGTGCCAGCGACCAGGGGCGAGCCTACGAGCAGTACTTC,CASDQGRAYEQYF
.,TRBJ1-1,TRBV14,.,TGTGCCAGCAGCCAATCCTTTGAAGCTTTCTTT,CASSQSFEAFF
once,TRBJ2-7,TRBV28,TRBD1,TGTGCCAGCACCTCGGACAGGGGTCCCTACGAGCAGTACTTC,CASTSDRGPYEQYF
few,TRBJ1-1,TRBV2,.,TGTGCCAGCCGCCGGGACATAAGGACTGAAGCTTTCTTT,CASRRDIRTEAFF
.,TRBJ2-3,TRBV11-2,.,TGTGCCAGCAGAACCAGGGTGAGCACAGATACGCAGTATTTT,CASRTRVSTDTQYF
.,TRBJ2-3,TRBV6-4,TRBD2,TGTGCCAGCAGTGAGGCCGGGGGGGCCACAGATACGCAGTATTTT,CASSEAGGATDTQYF
.,TRBJ1-4,TRBV5-8,TRBD1,TGTGCCAGCAGCTCCAGGGGGCGCGGTAGCGAAAAACTGTTTTTT,CASSSRGRGSEKLFF
.,TRBJ1-5,TRBV28,.,TGTGCCAGCAGGCAGTCTAATCAGCCCCAGCATTTT,CASRQSNQPQHF
.,TRBJ2-5,TRBV7-6,TRBD2,TGTGCCAGCAGCTCGGGACTAGCGGGAGAGTTTTGGGCCCAGTACTTC,CASSSGLAGEFWAQYF
once,TRBJ1-2,TRBV30,.,TGTGCCTTAGGATTGGGGCTCTATGGCTACACCTTC,CALGLGLYGYTF
.,TRBJ1-1,TRBV25-1,TRBD1,TGTGCCAGCAGGGGGGACAGGGTAGGGACTGAAGCTTTCTTT,CASRGDRVGTEAFF
.,TRBJ2-3,TRBV5-1,TRBD1,TGCGCCAGCAGCGGACAGGGGAGTGATACGCAGTATTTT,CASSGQGSDTQYF
.,TRBJ1-1,TRBV6-5,.,TGTGCCAGCAGTTACTCGAGGTCGCTGAACACTGAAGCTTTCTTT,CASSYSRSLNTEAFF
.,TRBJ1-1,TRBV6-5,.,TGTGCCAGCATCTCCCCGGGGGGGAACACTGAAGCTTTCTTT,CASISPGGNTEAFF
.,TRBJ2-4,TRBV27,TRBD2,TGTGCCAGCAGTTTTTTCCCTCTGACTAGCGGGGGATCAAACATTCAGTACTTC,CASSFFPLTSGGSNIQYF
.,TRBJ2-3,TRBV6-5,TRBD1,TGTGCCAGCAGCTGGGACAGAGCGACAGATACGCAGTATTTT,CASSWDRATDTQYF
.,TRBJ2-3,TRBV30,.,TGTGCCTGGAGACCGAGTTGGGATACGCAGTATTTT,CAWRPSWDTQYF
.,TRBJ2-5,TRBV6-4,TRBD2,TGTGCCAGCCAAAAGACTAGCGGGAGACCTCAGTACTTC,CASQKTSGRPQYF
few,TRBJ2-7,TRBV19,TRBD1,TGTGCCAGCTCCGGGACAGCAGGCTACGAGCAGTACTTC,CASSGTAGYEQYF
.,TRBJ1-2,TRBV30,.,TGTGCCTGGAGTGTACCACCAGGTACCATTAACTATGGCTACACCTTC,CAWSVPPGTINYGYTF
.,TRBJ2-2,TRBV5-8,.,TGTGCCAGCAGCTTATATATTGGGCGCAATACCGGGGAGCTGTTTTTT,CASSLYIGRNTGELFF
few,TRBJ1-1,TRBV30,TRBD1,TGTGCCTGGGACAGGGGTCTTAACACTGAAGCTTTCTTT,CAWDRGLNTEAFF
once,TRBJ2-2,TRBV2,TRBD2,TGTGCCAGCAGTCCGACTAGCGCCCCCGGGGAGCTGTTTTTT,CASSPTSAPGELFF
few,TRBJ1-5,TRBV6-6,.,TGTGCCAGCAGTTATGGTGGGCCCAATCAGCCCCAGCATTTT,CASSYGGPNQPQHF
.,TRBJ2-3,TRBV28,TRBD2,TGTGCCAGCAGTAAGCGGGGGACTTCCTATACGCAGTATTTT,CASSKRGTSYTQYF
.,TRBJ2-7,TRBV21-1,.,TGTGCCAGCAGCACCCCCCGAGACAGGAGGTCCCACGAGCAGTACTTC,CASSTPRDRRSHEQYF
.,TRBJ2-3,TRBV7-6,.,TGTGCCAGCAGCTTAAGCGCCTTGCCCACAGATACGCAGTATTTT,CASSLSALPTDTQYF
.,TRBJ2-3,TRBV4-2,.,TGTGCCAGCAGCCAAGAATGGATTAGCGTAAGCACAGATACGCAGTATTTT,CASSQEWISVSTDTQYF
.,TRBJ2-5,TRBV12-5,TRBD1,TGTGCTAGTGGTCCCCAGGGGGCGAGGGAGACCCAGTACTTC,CASGPQGARETQYF
.,TRBJ1-3,TRBV5-6,.,TGTGCCAGCAGCTTCGGGGGACTCTCTGGAAACACCATATATTTT,CASSFGGLSGNTIYF
.,TRBJ2-7,TRBV5-6,TRBD1,TGTGCCAGCAGCTGGGGGACAGGGACCACCTACGAGCAGTACTTC,CASSWGTGTTYEQYF
.,TRBJ1-1,TRBV30,TRBD1,TGTGCCTGGAGTGGCAGGGGGTCGCCGGGCACTGAAGCTTTCTTT,CAWSGRGSPGTEAFF
.,TRBJ2-1,TRBV21-1,.,TGTGCCAGCAGCCAACCTCGGACAGGGGCCACCTACAATGAGCAGTTCTTC,CASSQPRTGATYNEQFF
.,TRBJ2-1,TRBV2,TRBD2,TGTGCCAGCAGTGAAAGAGCGGGGTCCTACAATGAGCAGTTCTTC,CASSERAGSYNEQFF
.,TRBJ2-1,TRBV27,.,TGTGCCAGCAGGCAACTAAGTCAGTTTGGAATGGAGTTCTTC,CASRQLSQFGMEFF
.,TRBJ2-3,TRBV28,.,TGTGCCAGCAGTTTGGGGTACAGGGAGTGGACTACAGATACGCAGTATTTT,CASSLGYREWTTDTQYF
few,TRBJ1-3,TRBV10-1,.,TGCGCCAGTTCGGACAGTGGTAACTCTGGAAACACCATATATTTT,CASSDSGNSGNTIYF